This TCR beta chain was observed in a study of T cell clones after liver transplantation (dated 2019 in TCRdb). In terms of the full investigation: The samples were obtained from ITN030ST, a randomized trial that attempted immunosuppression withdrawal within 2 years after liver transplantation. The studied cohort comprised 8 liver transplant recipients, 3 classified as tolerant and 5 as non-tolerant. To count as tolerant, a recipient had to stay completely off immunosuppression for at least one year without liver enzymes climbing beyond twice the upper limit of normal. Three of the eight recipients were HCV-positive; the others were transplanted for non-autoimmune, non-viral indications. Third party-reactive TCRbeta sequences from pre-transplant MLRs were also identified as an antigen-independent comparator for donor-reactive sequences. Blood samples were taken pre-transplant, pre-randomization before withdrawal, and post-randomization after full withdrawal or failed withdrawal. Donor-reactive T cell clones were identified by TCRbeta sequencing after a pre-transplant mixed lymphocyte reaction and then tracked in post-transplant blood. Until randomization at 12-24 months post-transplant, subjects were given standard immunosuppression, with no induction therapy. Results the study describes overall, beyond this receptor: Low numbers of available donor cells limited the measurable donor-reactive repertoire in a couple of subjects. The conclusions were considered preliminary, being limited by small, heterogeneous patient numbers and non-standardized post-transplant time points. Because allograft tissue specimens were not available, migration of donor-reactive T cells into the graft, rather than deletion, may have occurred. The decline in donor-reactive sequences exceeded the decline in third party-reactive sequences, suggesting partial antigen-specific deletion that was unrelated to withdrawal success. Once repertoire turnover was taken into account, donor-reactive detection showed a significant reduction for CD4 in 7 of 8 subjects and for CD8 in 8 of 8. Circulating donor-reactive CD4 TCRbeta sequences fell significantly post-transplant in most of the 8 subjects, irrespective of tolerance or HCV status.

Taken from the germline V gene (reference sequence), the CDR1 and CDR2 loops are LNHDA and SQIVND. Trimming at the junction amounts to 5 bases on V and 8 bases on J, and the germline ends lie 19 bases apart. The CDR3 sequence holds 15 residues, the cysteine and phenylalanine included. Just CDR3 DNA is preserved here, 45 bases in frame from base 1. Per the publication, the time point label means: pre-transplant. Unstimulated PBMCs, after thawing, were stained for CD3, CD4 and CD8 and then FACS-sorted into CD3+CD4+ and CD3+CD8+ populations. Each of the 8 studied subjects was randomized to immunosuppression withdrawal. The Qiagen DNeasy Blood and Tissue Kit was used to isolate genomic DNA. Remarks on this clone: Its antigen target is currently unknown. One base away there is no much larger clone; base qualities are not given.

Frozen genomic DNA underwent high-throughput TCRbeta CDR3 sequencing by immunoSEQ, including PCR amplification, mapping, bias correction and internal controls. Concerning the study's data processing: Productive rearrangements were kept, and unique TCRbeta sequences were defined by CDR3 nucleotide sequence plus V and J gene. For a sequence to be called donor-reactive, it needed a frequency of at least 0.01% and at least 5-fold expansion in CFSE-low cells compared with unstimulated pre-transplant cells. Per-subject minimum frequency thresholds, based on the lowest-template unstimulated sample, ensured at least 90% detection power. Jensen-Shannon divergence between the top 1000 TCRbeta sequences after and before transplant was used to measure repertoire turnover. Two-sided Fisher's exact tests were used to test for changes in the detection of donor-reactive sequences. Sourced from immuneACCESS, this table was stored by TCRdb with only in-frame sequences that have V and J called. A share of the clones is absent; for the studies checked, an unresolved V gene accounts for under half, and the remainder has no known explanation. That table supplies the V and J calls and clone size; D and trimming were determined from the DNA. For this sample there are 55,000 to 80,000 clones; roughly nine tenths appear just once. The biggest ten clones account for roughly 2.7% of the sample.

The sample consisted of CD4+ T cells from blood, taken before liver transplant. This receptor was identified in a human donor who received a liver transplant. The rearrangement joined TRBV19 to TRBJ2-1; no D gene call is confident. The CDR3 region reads CASSPPSRSGDEQFF. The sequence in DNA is TGTGCCAGTAGTCCGCCTTCGCGGAGTGGGGATGAGCAGTTCTTC.